Presented here are 30 T cell receptor beta chains from one specimen sequenced in a study of beta chain features in type 1 diabetes. The investigators reverse transcribed all of the isolated RNA, so they sequenced expressed TCRB transcripts. Sequenced by immunoSEQ multiplex PCR; TCRdb stores in-frame clones only, minus some. The table lists 140,000 to 150,000 clones, 48% of them singletons. The sequencing sample was made of Tregs from blood. These TCRs come from a man in his late teens or twenties in good health.

The count of this clone is one. The chain uses TRBV19 and TRBJ1-6; no clear D gene. CDR1 is LNHDA, CDR2 SQIVND, per germline (reference sequence). Between the trimmed V and J ends, which lost 4 bases and 5 bases, there was a span of 9 bases. The CDR3 is 14 amino acids. The CDR3 sequence is CASSSGLDNSPLHF. CDR3 in DNA: TGTGCCAGTAGTAGCGGACTGGATAATTCACCCCTCCACTTT.

This clone was observed a few times. CDR3 sequence reads: CASSFGPGDLNTEAFF. The DNA of the CDR3 is TGCGCCAGCAGCTTTGGTCCAGGGGATTTGAACACTGAAGCTTTCTTT. The chain joins TRBV5-1 to TRBJ1-1; a weak D match, TRBD1 (6 bases). Looked up from germline, CDR1 is SGHRS and CDR2 is YFSETQ. Trimming left V 2 bases short and J 0 bases short, with 14 bases between. The CDR3 spans 16 residues.

Only a few counts were recorded for this clone. This sequence joins TRBV7-2 and TRBJ1-5; D perhaps matches TRBD1 (5 bases). Germline-derived CDR1 and CDR2 are SGHTA and FQGNSA. V was clipped by 0 bases and J by 7 bases, with 13 bases between them. The CDR3 length is 15 residues. The DNA of the CDR3 is TGTGCCAGCAGCTTAGCGCGGGGGGGAGAGCAGCCCCAGCATTTT. Protein: CASSLARGGEQPQHF. Using reference TRBV7-2 and TRBJ1-5 for the parts outside the CDR3, the full variable domain is GAGVSQSPSNKVTEKGKDVELRCDPISGHTALYWYRQSLGQGLEFLIYFQGNSAPDKSGLPSDRFSAERTGGSVSTLTIQRTQQEDSAVYLCASSLARGGEQPQHFGDGTRLSIL.

The gene calls are TRBV5-1 and TRBJ2-7, with 7 bases aligning to TRBD2. CDR1 and CDR2 (germline): SGHRS, YFSETQ. The CDR3 contains 16 residues. The V and J ends lost 1 base and 3 bases, in that order; junction bases with no gene match: 10. CDR3 nucleotides: TGCGCCAGCAGCTTGAGGTTGGGACTACCATACTACGAGCAGTACTTC. This translates into CASSLRLGLPYYEQYF.

The chain joins TRBV30 to TRBJ2-3; TRBD2 aligns across 8 bases. The V gene end was trimmed by 3 bases and the J gene end by 10 bases; junction bases not matched to a gene: 3. Looked up from germline, CDR1 is GTSNPN and CDR2 is SVGIG (reference sequence). The CDR3 extends over 11 amino acids. CDR3 amino acids: CAWSLREAQYF. CDR3 nucleotide sequence: TGTGCCTGGAGCTTGCGGGAGGCGCAGTATTTT. Together with reference TRBV30 and TRBJ2-3, the CDR3 gives the full variable domain: SQTIHQWPATLVQPVGSPLSLECTVEGTSNPNLYWYRQAAGRGLQLLFYSVGIGQISSEVPQNLSASRPQDRQFILSSKKLLLSDSGFYLCAWSLREAQYFGPGTRLTVL.

This rearrangement joins TRBV7-3 to TRBJ2-4; 7 bases line up with TRBD2. CDR1 is SGHTA and CDR2 is FQGTGA in the germline V gene. Trimming removed 5 bases from V and 2 bases from J; junction bases left unmatched: 3. The CDR3 runs to 14 residues. CDR3 coding DNA: TGTGCCAGCAGCCCGGGGGGTACCAAAAACATTCAGTACTTC. Its protein is CASSPGGTKNIQYF. Full variable domain (rest looked up from reference TRBV7-3 and TRBJ2-4): GAGVSQTPSNKVTEKGKYVELRCDPISGHTALYWYRQSLGQGPEFLIYFQGTGAADDSGLPNDRFFAVRPEGSVSTLKIQRTERGDSAVYLCASSPGGTKNIQYFGAGTRLSVL.

V gene TRBV10-3 combines with J gene TRBJ2-1; 7 bases fit TRBD1. Germline lookup yields CDR1 ENHRY and CDR2 SYGVKD. Trimming removed 4 bases from V and 2 bases from J; junction bases left unmatched: 5. CDR3 size: 15 residues. The CDR3 DNA is TGTGCCATCAGTGCGACAGGGTTCGCCTACAATGAGCAGTTCTTC. It translates to CAISATGFAYNEQFF.

The chain is built from TRBV2 and TRBJ1-1, with 8 bases matching TRBD1. V shed 5 bases, J shed 10 bases, and the junction held 3 bases outside the gene matches. The V gene's germline CDR1 is SNHLY and CDR2 FYNNEI. The CDR3 is made up of 11 amino acids. The CDR3 bases are TGTGCCAGCAGTACCGGGACAGGAGCTTTCTTT. Translating it yields CASSTGTGAFF. The full variable domain, its missing parts supplied by reference TRBV2 and TRBJ1-1, is EPEVTQTPSHQVTQMGQEVILRCVPISNHLYFYWYRQILGQKVEFLVSFYNNEISEKSEIFDDQFSVERPDGSNFTLKIRSTKLEDSAMYFCASSTGTGAFFGQGTRLTVV.

The V call is TRBV28, the J call TRBJ1-1; D might be TRBD1 (5 bases). The CDR3 runs 12 residues. Trimming took off 8 bases at V and 5 bases at J, with 12 bases between the two ends. Germline assignment: CDR1 MDHEN and CDR2 SYDVKM. CDR3: CASGQGYTEAFF. Written as DNA, the CDR3 is TGTGCCAGCGGGCAGGGTTATACTGAAGCTTTCTTT.

The chain is built from TRBV15 and TRBJ1-2; D is undetermined. The germline CDR1 and CDR2 sequences are LNHNV and YYDKDF (reference sequence). The length of the CDR3 is 16 residues. V was trimmed by 0 bases and J by 8 bases, leaving 19 bases between them. The CDR3 spells CATSRDGSLQLEGYTF. CDR3 DNA sequence: TGTGCCACCAGCAGAGATGGAAGTTTACAGTTAGAGGGCTACACCTTC. The full variable domain, its missing parts supplied by reference TRBV15 and TRBJ1-2, is DAMVIQNPRYQVTQFGKPVTLSCSQTLNHNVMYWYQQKSSQAPKLLFHYYDKDFNNEADTPDNFQSRRPNTSFCFLDIRSPGLGDTAMYLCATSRDGSLQLEGYTFGSGTRLTVV.

This chain connects TRBV6-6 to TRBJ2-7; 10 bases map to TRBD1. From germline, CDR1 is MNHNY and CDR2 SVGAGI (reference sequence). The V gene end was trimmed by 6 bases and the J gene end by 6 bases; junction bases not matched to a gene: 2. The CDR3 spans 12 residues. The chain's CDR3 is CASRDRGSEQYF. The CDR3 coding sequence is TGTGCCAGCAGGGACAGGGGGTCCGAGCAGTACTTC.

The chain employs TRBV4-3 and TRBJ1-4, with D possibly TRBD1 on 5 matching bases. CDR3 size: 16 residues. V lost 1 base and J 3 bases, leaving 12 bases between the germline ends. The V gene's germline CDR1 is LGHNA and CDR2 YSLEER. The DNA of the CDR3 is TGCGCCAGCAGCCAAGTCTGGGGGGATCCTAATGAAAAACTGTTTTTT. Translation: CASSQVWGDPNEKLFF.

V and J are TRBV5-1 and TRBJ2-3, with D possibly matching TRBD1 (6 bases). Deletions cut 1 base from V and 4 bases from J, with 13 bases between. The CDR3 loop spans 15 amino acids. CDR1 SGHRS and CDR2 YFSETQ come from the germline V gene. CDR3 DNA: TGCGCCAGCAGCTTGCTGTGGGGGCGCGCAGATACGCAGTATTTT. It specifies CASSLLWGRADTQYF.

This clone was counted only a few times. This sequence joins TRBV28 and TRBJ2-7, with 9 bases aligning to TRBD2. V gave up 1 base and J gave up 2 bases; unmatched junction bases: 0. CDR3 size: 14 residues. The germline V gene encodes CDR1 MDHEN and CDR2 SYDVKM. The CDR3 spells CASSLLAGAYEQYF. DNA of the CDR3: TGTGCCAGCAGTTTATTAGCGGGAGCCTACGAGCAGTACTTC. The whole variable domain, filled in from reference TRBV28 and TRBJ2-7, reads DVKVTQSSRYLVKRTGEKVFLECVQDMDHENMFWYRQDPGLGLRLIYFSYDVKMKEKGDIPEGYSVSREKKERFSLILESASTNQTSMYLCASSLLAGAYEQYFGPGTRLTVT.

The chain uses TRBV7-9 and TRBJ2-5, with D possibly matching TRBD1 (6 bases). V lost 5 bases and J lost 2, with 12 bases in between. The CDR3 is 14 amino acids. CDR1 and CDR2 (germline): SEHNR, FQNEAQ (reference sequence). In DNA form, the CDR3 reads TGTGCCAGCAGCCATCCCGGACAGCAAGAGACCCAGTACTTC. Translation: CASSHPGQQETQYF.

The rearrangement links TRBV6-6 to TRBJ2-3; D not resolved. The germline CDR1 and CDR2 sequences are MNHNY and SVGAGI (reference sequence). V was trimmed by 4 bases and J by 3 bases, leaving 17 bases between them. The CDR3 consists of 16 residues. The CDR3 DNA reads as TGTGCCAGCAGTTCCCGGGTCCCCACCCCTACAGATACGCAGTATTTT. This sequence encodes CASSSRVPTPTDTQYF.

This clone was seen only a few times. This chain uses TRBV10-3 with TRBJ2-6; the D gene is possibly TRBD1 (6 bases). Germline CDR1 reads ENHRY; CDR2 reads SYGVKD. This CDR3 is built from 19 residues. V lost 3 bases, J lost 1 base, and 19 bases lay in between. CDR3 loop: CAISEGAGAIRSGANVLTF. As DNA, the CDR3 is TGTGCCATCAGTGAAGGCGCAGGGGCCATACGATCTGGGGCCAACGTCCTGACTTTC.

For this clone: An end of the junction does not agree with germline; a read error may underlie this. The chain couples TRBV6-6 to TRBJ2-7; the D gene is possibly TRBD1 (6 bases). CDR1 and CDR2 from the germline V gene are MNHNY and SVGAGI (reference sequence). The CDR3 spans 13 residues. As DNA, the CDR3 is TGTGCCAGCAGTTCCATGGGGGCCTACGAGCAGTGCTTC. As protein: CASSSMGAYEQCF.

V is TRBV29-1 and J is TRBJ2-5; the match to TRBD1 covers 9 bases. The closer fit of TRBJ2-7 to the DNA end suggests the J call may be wrong. CDR1 and CDR2 from the germline V gene are SQVTM and ANQGSEA. The CDR3 contains 14 residues. CDR3 nucleotide sequence: TGCAGCGTTGTGCGTGGGACAGGGTTGTTCGAGCAGTACTTC. This gives the protein CSVVRGTGLFEQYF.

This sequence joins TRBV29-1 and TRBJ2-5; tentative D call: TRBD1 (6 bases). CDR1 and CDR2 from the germline V gene are SQVTM and ANQGSEA. This CDR3 region has 12 residues. V was cut by 6 bases and J by 4 bases, with 12 bases left in between. CDR3 amino acids: CSVALGGETQYF. As DNA, the CDR3 is TGCAGCGTCGCGTTAGGGGGAGAGACCCAGTACTTC.

This chain uses TRBV28 with TRBJ2-7; a possible D gene is TRBD1 (6 bases). The CDR3 loop spans 15 amino acids. Trimming pared 6 bases from V and 3 bases from J, leaving 18 bases between. In germline, CDR1 is MDHEN, CDR2 SYDVKM. CDR3 in DNA: TGTGCCAGCAGCGGAACCCGGGACAACTACTACGAGCAGTACTTC. Translation: CASSGTRDNYYEQYF.

The chain recombines TRBV9 with TRBJ2-2, with TRBD2 as a possible D gene (5 bases). Germline CDR1 SGDLS, CDR2 YYNGEE. Trimming pared 2 bases from V and 1 base from J, leaving 9 bases between. This CDR3 is 15 amino acids long. This CDR3 reads CASSVRGLNTGELFF. The DNA for the CDR3 is TGTGCCAGCAGCGTGAGAGGACTGAACACCGGGGAGCTGTTTTTT.

This sequence joins TRBV7-2 and TRBJ1-5, with D unclear. The V and J ends lost 5 bases and 0 bases respectively, with 11 bases between them. Germline CDR1 is SGHTA and CDR2 is FQGNSA. The CDR3 contains 15 residues. The CDR3 is CASSTGVGSNQPQHF. The CDR3 region has the DNA TGTGCCAGCAGCACGGGTGTGGGTAGCAATCAGCCCCAGCATTTT. Combining the CDR3 with reference TRBV7-2 and TRBJ1-5 gives the whole variable domain GAGVSQSPSNKVTEKGKDVELRCDPISGHTALYWYRQSLGQGLEFLIYFQGNSAPDKSGLPSDRFSAERTGGSVSTLTIQRTQQEDSAVYLCASSTGVGSNQPQHFGDGTRLSIL.

The sample holds one count of this clone. This chain joins TRBV20-1 and TRBJ2-1, with D uncertain. Germline lookup yields CDR1 DFQATT and CDR2 SNEGSKA (reference sequence). Between the trimmed V and J ends, which lost 6 bases and 14 bases, there was a span of 14 bases. The CDR3 runs 10 residues. The CDR3 nucleotides are TGCAGTGCCGCCGGAGCACGGAAGTTCTTC. This sequence encodes CSAAGARKFF.

This clone was observed a few times. The chain has TRBV6-1 and TRBJ2-5, with 10 bases that match TRBD1. Looked up from germline, CDR1 is MNHNS and CDR2 is SASEGT. Losses at the gene ends were 7 bases for V and 1 base for J; bases not matched to a gene: 3. The CDR3 consists of 14 residues. As DNA, the CDR3 is TGTGCCAGCATCTGGGACAGGGGCCAAGAGACCCAGTACTTC. This translates into CASIWDRGQETQYF.

The CDR3 region has the DNA TGTGCCAGCAGCTTATGGGCTAGCAGGGGAAATGAGCAGTTCTTC. Its protein is CASSLWASRGNEQFF. This chain uses TRBV7-2 with TRBJ2-1; TRBD1 might be the D (6 bases). This CDR3 has 15 residues. Per the germline V gene, CDR1 is SGHTA and CDR2 is FQGNSA. Trimming took 2 bases from V and 7 from J, leaving 15 bases between them.

V and J are TRBV11-1 and TRBJ2-1, with 7 bases aligning to TRBD2. This CDR3 is built from 15 residues. Trimming at V came to 5 bases and at J to 0 bases, leaving 4 bases not matched to a gene. CDR1 and CDR2 (germline): SGHAT, FQDESV (reference sequence). The CDR3 spells CASSASGASYNEQFF. CDR3 coding DNA: TGTGCCAGCAGCGCGAGCGGGGCCTCCTACAATGAGCAGTTCTTC.

This clone showed up just once. The genes are TRBV12-5 and TRBJ1-1, with 12 bases lining up with TRBD1. CDR3 length: 17 residues. Germline CDR1 LGHNT, CDR2 FRNRAP. V trimming: 3 bases; J trimming: 5 bases; junction bases outside the gene matches: 10. DNA of the CDR3: TGTGCTAGTGGTTTTTGGGACAGGGGGCCCTCTTCTACTGAAGCTTTCTTT. It codes for CASGFWDRGPSSTEAFF.

This clone was counted only a few times. This chain joins TRBV7-9 and TRBJ2-7, with 12 bases matching TRBD1. The V segment lost 3 bases and the J segment 4 bases; nucleotides outside the gene matches: 10. This CDR3 region has 17 residues. CDR1 and CDR2 from the germline V gene are SEHNR and FQNEAQ (reference sequence). DNA of the CDR3: TGTGCCAGCAGCTTGCGGTTGGGACAGGGGGCAGCATACGAGCAGTACTTC. This gives the protein CASSLRLGQGAAYEQYF.

The chain uses TRBV28 and TRBJ2-7; D might be TRBD1 (6 bases). The germline gives CDR1 MDHEN, CDR2 SYDVKM. The CDR3 is 11 amino acids. Trimming removed 10 bases from V and 7 bases from J, with 14 bases in between. The CDR3 nucleotides are TGTGCCACCGAGGGGACAAGAGAGCAGTACTTC. It codes for CATEGTREQYF.